What follows are 18 T cell receptor beta chains derived from one specimen sequenced in a study of blood T cell repertoires in COVID-19. Generated by immunoSEQ multiplex PCR, the TCRdb table keeps only in-frame clones and is missing some. Of 45,000 to 70,000 clones in the sample, roughly 90% were seen once. The sequencing input was peripheral blood. The receptors come from a woman between 55 and 75 years old with active COVID-19.

This chain links TRBV5-1 with TRBJ2-1; D is ambiguous. There are 15 residues in the CDR3. Per germline, CDR1 SGHRS and CDR2 YFSETQ. V was cut by 4 bases and J by 0 bases, with 11 bases left in between. The CDR3, as DNA: TGCGCCAGCAGCCCCGGAGATAGCTCCTACAATGAGCAGTTCTTC. Its protein product is CASSPGDSSYNEQFF.

The chain has TRBV25-1 and TRBJ2-7, with TRBD1 matching 7 bases. The J segment lost 4 bases and the V segment lost 3 bases, leaving 9 bases of the junction unmatched. CDR3 length: 15 residues. The germline CDR1 and CDR2 sequences are MGHDK and SYGVNS. CDR3 sequence reads: CASSESAGGRYEQYF. The CDR3 coding sequence is TGTGCCAGCAGTGAGTCGGCAGGGGGACGATACGAGCAGTACTTC.

The V call is TRBV6-5, the J call TRBJ1-2; 8 bases line up with TRBD1. The CDR3 runs 14 residues. Germline V gene sequence: CDR1 MNHEY, CDR2 SVGAGI. J gave up 8 bases and V 6 bases, and 11 bases lay outside the gene matches. The DNA of the CDR3 is TGTGCCAGCAGACCGGGGACAGGCCCGTGGGGCTACACCTTC. Translated: CASRPGTGPWGYTF.

The chain combines TRBV4-1 with TRBJ2-1, with 13 bases aligning to TRBD2. CDR1 is MGHRA, CDR2 YSYEKL, per germline. Trimming took 0 bases from V and 7 from J; bases not matched to a gene: 15. The CDR3 loop spans 20 amino acids. The CDR3 loop is CASSQERGLAGAWSRNEQFF. CDR3 sequence (DNA): TGCGCCAGCAGCCAAGAACGTGGACTAGCGGGGGCATGGTCGCGTAATGAGCAGTTCTTC.

J is TRBJ2-3 and V is TRBV7-8; 11 nucleotides match TRBD2. The CDR3 runs to 18 residues. Germline-derived CDR1 and CDR2 are SGHVS and FQNEAQ. J gave up 5 bases and V 0 bases, and 10 bases lay outside the gene matches. This CDR3 reads CASSLALHSGGAGDTQYF. The CDR3 region has the DNA TGTGCCAGCAGCTTAGCGCTCCATAGCGGGGGGGCAGGAGATACGCAGTATTTT. The full variable domain, with the rest looked up from reference TRBV7-8 and TRBJ2-3, is GAGVSQSPRYKVAKRGQDVALRCDPISGHVSLFWYQQALGQGPEFLTYFQNEAQLDKSGLPSDRFFAERPEGSVSTLKIQRTQQEDSAVYLCASSLALHSGGAGDTQYFGPGTRLTVL.

The chain couples TRBV7-2 to TRBJ1-6; 7 bases map to TRBD1. CDR3 length: 13 amino acids. Trimming cost V 5 bases and J 8 bases; bases outside gene matches: 3. Germline lookup yields CDR1 SGHTA and CDR2 FQGNSA. CDR3 bases: TGTGCCAGCAGCCTAGGACAGGATTCACCCCTCCACTTT. Its protein product is CASSLGQDSPLHF.

The J gene is TRBJ2-1, the V gene TRBV19; D gene unclear. The CDR3 covers 16 residues. Trimming stripped 1 base from V and 3 bases from J, with 13 bases between. Germline CDR1 LNHDA, CDR2 SQIVND (reference sequence). The CDR3 spells CASSIGPNLIYNEQFF. In DNA form, the CDR3 reads TGTGCCAGTAGTATAGGTCCTAATTTAATCTACAATGAGCAGTTCTTC.

V usage is TRBV9 and J usage is TRBJ2-3, with D possibly being TRBD2 (5 bases). CDR1 and CDR2 from the germline V gene are SGDLS and YYNGEE. This CDR3 comprises 17 residues. Trimming took off 2 bases at V and 2 bases at J, with 18 bases between the two ends. CDR3 loop: CASSVRGRPIATDTQYF. The CDR3 bases are TGTGCCAGCAGCGTGAGAGGGCGCCCCATAGCCACAGATACGCAGTATTTT.

Notes on this clone: The junction departs from the called germline gene at one end, perhaps through a read error. The chain employs TRBV10-3 and TRBJ1-2, with 7 bases lining up with TRBD1. CDR1 and CDR2 from the germline V gene are ENHRY and SYGVKD. The CDR3 is made up of 14 amino acids. CDR3 sequence reads: CAIKGDRGQTLSGF. The CDR3 nucleotides are TGTGCCATCAAGGGGGACCGGGGACAGACTCTCTCCGGCTTC.

The table lists this clone with a count of one. CDR3 loop: CASSYYRGPGELFF. DNA of the CDR3: TGTGCCAGCAGTTACTACAGGGGGCCCGGGGAGCTGTTTTTT. The chain couples TRBV6-5 to TRBJ2-2; 9 bases align to TRBD1. This CDR3 has 14 amino acids. Losses at the gene ends were 1 base for V and 6 bases for J; bases not matched to a gene: 0. Per germline, CDR1 MNHEY and CDR2 SVGAGI.

This clone was counted once. The chain employs TRBV9 and TRBJ1-2; TRBD1 aligns across 8 bases. This CDR3 contains 15 residues. The germline CDR1 and CDR2 sequences are SGDLS and YYNGEE. Trimming at V came to 3 bases and at J to 0 bases, leaving 4 bases not matched to a gene. CDR3 sequence reads: CASSETGVANYGYTF. DNA of the CDR3: TGTGCCAGCAGCGAGACAGGGGTAGCTAACTATGGCTACACCTTC.

This clone was recorded only once. The chain employs TRBV5-4 and TRBJ2-6; TRBD1 is a possible D gene (5 bases). The CDR3 totals 17 residues. V lost 0 bases and J 0 bases, leaving 10 bases between the germline ends. Germline CDR1 reads SGHNT; CDR2 reads YYREEE (reference sequence). The CDR3, as DNA: TGTGCCAGCAGCTTGGGGCACAGGATCTCTGGGGCCAACGTCCTGACTTTC. It codes for CASSLGHRISGANVLTF.

This chain joins TRBV14 and TRBJ2-7, with D perhaps TRBD1 (6 bases). In germline, CDR1 is SGHDN, CDR2 FVKESK. The CDR3 is 14 amino acids. Trimming shortened V by 6 bases and J by 7 bases, and 19 bases separated the two germline ends. The CDR3 is CASSPLSEGGEQYF. Written as DNA, the CDR3 is TGTGCCAGCAGTCCCCTTTCGGAAGGGGGTGAGCAGTACTTC. Complete variable domain (other parts from reference TRBV14 and TRBJ2-7): EAGVTQFPSHSVIEKGQTVTLRCDPISGHDNLYWYRRVMGKEIKFLLHFVKESKQDESGMPNNRFLAERTGGTYSTLKVQPAELEDSGVYFCASSPLSEGGEQYFGPGTRLTVT.

V usage is TRBV9 and J usage is TRBJ2-7; 11 positions match TRBD1. CDR3 length equals 14 residues. J gave up 4 bases and V 4 bases, and 4 bases lay outside the gene matches. CDR1 is SGDLS and CDR2 is YYNGEE in the germline V gene. CDR3 nucleotides: TGTGCCAGCAGCTCCGGACAGGGGGCATACGAGCAGTACTTC. Residues: CASSSGQGAYEQYF.

This chain uses TRBV5-1 with TRBJ2-1; 8 positions agree with TRBD2. The CDR3 totals 17 residues. V gave up 0 bases and J gave up 0 bases; unmatched junction bases: 5. The germline V gene encodes CDR1 SGHRS and CDR2 YFSETQ. The CDR3 reads CASSLVPSGSSYNEQFF. CDR3 sequence (DNA): TGCGCCAGCAGCTTGGTGCCCAGCGGGAGCTCCTACAATGAGCAGTTCTTC.

This rearrangement joins TRBV27 to TRBJ2-1; 10 positions match TRBD2. Trimming removed 8 bases from V and 6 bases from J; junction bases left unmatched: 10. This CDR3 spans 15 amino acids. Germline values: CDR1 MNHEY, CDR2 SMNVEV (reference sequence). CDR3 sequence reads: CASVPSGGGLNEQFF. CDR3 nucleotides: TGTGCCAGCGTACCCAGCGGGGGGGGCCTCAATGAGCAGTTCTTC.

This sequence joins TRBV7-2 and TRBJ1-6; D might be TRBD1 (5 bases). Looked up from germline, CDR1 is SGHTA and CDR2 is FQGNSA. Trimming pared 1 base from V and 8 bases from J, leaving 12 bases between. The CDR3 is 15 residues long. CDR3 region: CASSLVGRADSPLHF. Here the CDR3 DNA reads TGTGCCAGCAGCTTAGTTGGCAGGGCGGATTCACCCCTCCACTTT.

V is TRBV12-3 or TRBV12-4 and J is TRBJ2-7, with D possibly being TRBD1 (6 bases). The CDR3 is 12 amino acids. V lost 6 bases and J 3 bases, leaving 9 bases between the germline ends. The CDR3 is CASSRGGYEQYF. The CDR3 DNA follows: TGTGCCAGCAGCCGAGGGGGCTACGAGCAGTACTTC.